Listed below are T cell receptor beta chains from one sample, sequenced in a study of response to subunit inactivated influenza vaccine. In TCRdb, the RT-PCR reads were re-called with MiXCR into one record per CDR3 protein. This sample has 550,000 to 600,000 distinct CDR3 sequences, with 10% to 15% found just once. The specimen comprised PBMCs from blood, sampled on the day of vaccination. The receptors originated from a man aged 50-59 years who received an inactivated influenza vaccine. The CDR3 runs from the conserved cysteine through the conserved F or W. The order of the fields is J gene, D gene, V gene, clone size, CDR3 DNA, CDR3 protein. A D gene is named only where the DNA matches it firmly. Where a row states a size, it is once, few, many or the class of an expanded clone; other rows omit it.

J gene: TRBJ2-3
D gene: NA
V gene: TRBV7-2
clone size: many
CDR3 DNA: TGTGCCAGCAGCTTAGTCAACGGAGCTTCAGATACGCAGTATTTT
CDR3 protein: CASSLVNGASDTQYF

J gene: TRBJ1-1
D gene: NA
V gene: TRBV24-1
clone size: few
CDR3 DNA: TGTGCCACCAGTGAGGGGGGTAAGACTAATGAAGCTTTCTTT
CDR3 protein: CATSEGGKTNEAFF

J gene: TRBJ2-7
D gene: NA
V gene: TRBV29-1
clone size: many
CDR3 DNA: TGCAGCGTGGGACGGGAGACCTCTACCGAGCAGTACTTC
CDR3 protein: CSVGRETSTEQYF

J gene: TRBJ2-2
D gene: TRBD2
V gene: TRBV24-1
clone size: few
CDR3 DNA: TGTGCCACCAGTGAGGCTAGCGGGGGAACCGGGGAGCTGTTTTTT
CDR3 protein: CATSEASGGTGELFF

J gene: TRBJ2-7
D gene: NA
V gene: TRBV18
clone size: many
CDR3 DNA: TGTGCCAGCTCACCGGCTCACGGTCCCTACGAGCAGTACTTC
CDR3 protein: CASSPAHGPYEQYF

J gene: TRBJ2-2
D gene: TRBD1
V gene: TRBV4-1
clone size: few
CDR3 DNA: TGCGCCAGCAGCCAAGAACCGACAGGGCTAACCGGGGAGCTGTTTTTT
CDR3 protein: CASSQEPTGLTGELFF

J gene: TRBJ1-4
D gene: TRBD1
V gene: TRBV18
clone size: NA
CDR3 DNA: TGTGCCAGCTCACAGGACAGGGGGACCAGAAAACTGTTTTTT
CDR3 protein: CASSQDRGTRKLFF

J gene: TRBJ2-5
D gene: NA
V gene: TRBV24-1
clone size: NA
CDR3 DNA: TGTGCCACCAGTGATTTAGGGAGGGAGACCCAGTACTTC
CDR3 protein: CATSDLGRETQYF

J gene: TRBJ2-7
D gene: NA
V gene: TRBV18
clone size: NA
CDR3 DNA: TGTGCCAGCTCACCAAAGAGCTACGAGCAGTACTTC
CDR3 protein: CASSPKSYEQYF

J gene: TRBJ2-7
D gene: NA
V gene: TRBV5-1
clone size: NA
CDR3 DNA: TGCGCCAGCAGGGTAGTAGCGGAAATGAGGGAGCAGTACTTC
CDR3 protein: CASRVVAEMREQYF

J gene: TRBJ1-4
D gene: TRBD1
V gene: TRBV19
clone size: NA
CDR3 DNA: TGTGCCAGTCGACCGGGACAGAATAATGAAAAACTGTTTTTT
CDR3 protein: CASRPGQNNEKLFF

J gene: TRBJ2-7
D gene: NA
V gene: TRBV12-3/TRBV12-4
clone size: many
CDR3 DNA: TGTGCCAGCAGTTTTGGGGGTGGCGAGCAGTACTTC
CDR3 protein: CASSFGGGEQYF

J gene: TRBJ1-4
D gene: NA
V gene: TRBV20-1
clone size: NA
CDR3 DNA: TGCAGTGCTCGTGAGGGCGCCGCAACTAATGAAAAACTGTTTTTT
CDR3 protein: CSAREGAATNEKLFF

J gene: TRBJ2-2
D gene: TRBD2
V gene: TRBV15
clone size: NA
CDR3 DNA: TGTGCCACCAGCAGATCGGGACTAGCTACCGGGGAGCTGTTTTTT
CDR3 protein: CATSRSGLATGELFF

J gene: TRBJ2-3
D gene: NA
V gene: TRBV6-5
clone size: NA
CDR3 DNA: TGTGCCAGCAGGTATGGCCGCACAGATACGCAGTATTTT
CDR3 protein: CASRYGRTDTQYF

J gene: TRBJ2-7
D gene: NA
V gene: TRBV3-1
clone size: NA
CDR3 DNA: TGTGCCAGCAGCCAGGTGGCCGCGCCAGGGTACGAGCAGTACTTC
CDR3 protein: CASSQVAAPGYEQYF

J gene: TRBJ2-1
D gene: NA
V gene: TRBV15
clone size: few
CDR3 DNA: TGTGCCACCAGCAGAGTCGGGATAGGGGAGCAGTTCTTC
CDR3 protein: CATSRVGIGEQFF

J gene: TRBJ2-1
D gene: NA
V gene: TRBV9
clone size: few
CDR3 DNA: TGTGCCAGCAGCGTAGGTAATAGCGGTAGGGATGAGCAGTTCTTC
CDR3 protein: CASSVGNSGRDEQFF

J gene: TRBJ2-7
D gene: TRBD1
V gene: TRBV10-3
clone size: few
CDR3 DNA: TGTGCCATCAGATCTGGGACAGACTACGAGCAGTACTTC
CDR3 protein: CAIRSGTDYEQYF

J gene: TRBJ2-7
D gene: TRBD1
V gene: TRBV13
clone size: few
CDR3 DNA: TGTGCCAGCAGCTTAGGCCGGCAGGGGGCTTCCTACGAGCAGTACTTC
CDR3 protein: CASSLGRQGASYEQYF

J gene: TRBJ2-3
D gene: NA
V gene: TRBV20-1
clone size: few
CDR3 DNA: TGCAGTGCTAGAGCTGGGGGGGATACGCAGTATTTT
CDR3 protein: CSARAGGDTQYF

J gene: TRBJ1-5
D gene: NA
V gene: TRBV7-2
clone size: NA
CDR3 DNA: TGTGCCAGCAGCCCTAAGGGGGGCGGTCAGCCCCAGCATTTT
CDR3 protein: CASSPKGGGQPQHF